The 17 T cell receptor beta chains listed next were all sequenced from one sample in a study of T cell changes during pregnancy in multiple sclerosis (dated by TCRdb to the late 2010s). Libraries were prepared through the immunoSEQ multiplex PCR assay. Held by TCRdb, this immuneACCESS table contains in-frame sequences only and omits some clones. Under half of the omission traces to an unresolved V gene where checked; the cause of the rest is unknown. This sample comprises roughly 73,000 clones, over 85% of them detected only once. The top ten clonotypes cover roughly 2.1% of the sample. Sequencing was performed on peripheral blood, taken in the second trimester of pregnancy. The receptors were sampled from a female donor in good health, enrolled as a control in a pregnancy study.

The gene calls are TRBV5-4 and TRBJ1-2; no clear D gene. CDR1 is SGHNT, CDR2 YYREEE, per germline (reference sequence). V was trimmed by 0 bases and J by 7 bases, leaving 16 bases between them. The CDR3 consists of 15 residues. The CDR3 DNA reads as TGTGCCAGCAGCTTGGGGAACAGCCCCGCGCTTGGCTACACCTTC. Translation gives CASSLGNSPALGYTF.

The chain uses TRBV5-1 and TRBJ2-7, with D unresolved. Germline V gives CDR1 SGHRS, CDR2 YFSETQ. This CDR3 contains 14 residues. V lost 0 bases to trimming and J lost 4 bases, with 11 bases between them. In DNA, the CDR3 is TGCGCCAGCAGCTTGGACAGAGCCGTTTACGAGCAGTACTTC. Amino acids: CASSLDRAVYEQYF. Variable domain in full (rest from reference TRBV5-1 and TRBJ2-7): KAGVTQTPRYLIKTRGQQVTLSCSPISGHRSVSWYQQTPGQGLQFLFEYFSETQRNKGNFPGRFSGRQFSNSRSEMNVSTLELGDSALYLCASSLDRAVYEQYFGPGTRLTVT.

The chain carries TRBV7-9 and TRBJ1-1; D uncertain. The V and J ends lost 3 bases and 3 bases respectively, with 17 bases between them. The CDR3 loop spans 16 amino acids. The germline V gene has CDR1 SEHNR and CDR2 FQNEAQ (reference sequence). This CDR3 is CASSFPVRRDDTEAFF. The CDR3 nucleotides read TGTGCCAGCAGCTTTCCGGTCCGTCGCGATGACACTGAAGCTTTCTTT.

The rearrangement links TRBV28 to TRBJ2-7; 9 bases are a match to TRBD2. Germline CDR1 MDHEN, CDR2 SYDVKM. The trim removed 5 bases at V and 2 bases at J, leaving 10 bases unmatched. The CDR3 is made up of 16 amino acids. CDR3 DNA sequence: TGTGCCAGCAGTCCCCAGAAAAGCGGGGGGACCTACGAGCAGTACTTC. It is translated as CASSPQKSGGTYEQYF. The full variable domain, its missing parts supplied by reference TRBV28 and TRBJ2-7, is DVKVTQSSRYLVKRTGEKVFLECVQDMDHENMFWYRQDPGLGLRLIYFSYDVKMKEKGDIPEGYSVSREKKERFSLILESASTNQTSMYLCASSPQKSGGTYEQYFGPGTRLTVT.

The chain is built from TRBV4-3 and TRBJ2-7, with 7 bases fitting TRBD2. V trimming: 5 bases; J trimming: 5 bases; junction bases outside the gene matches: 9. CDR1 is LGHNA and CDR2 is YSLEER in the germline V gene. The CDR3 is made up of 14 amino acids. This CDR3 reads CASSSRASGDEQYF. In nucleotides, the CDR3 is TGCGCCAGCAGCTCACGAGCTAGCGGAGACGAGCAGTACTTC.

This clone has just one count. The rearrangement links TRBV30 to TRBJ2-4; D remains ambiguous. In germline, CDR1 is GTSNPN, CDR2 SVGIG (reference sequence). This CDR3 comprises 14 residues. Trimming shortened V by 2 bases and J by 0 bases, and 8 bases separated the two germline ends. DNA for the CDR3: TGTGCCTGGAGTCCAGGCGTAGCCAAAAACATTCAGTACTTC. Its protein product is CAWSPGVAKNIQYF.

V gene TRBV6-4 combines with J gene TRBJ1-2; 7 bases agree with TRBD1. Germline values: CDR1 MRHNA, CDR2 SNTAGT. The CDR3 sequence is 13 residues long. V trimming: 4 bases; J trimming: 6 bases; junction bases outside the gene matches: 5. The CDR3 is CASSGGDSNGYTF. DNA of the CDR3: TGTGCCAGCAGTGGGGGGGACAGCAATGGCTACACCTTC.

This clone was detected only once. The rearrangement joins TRBV7-9 to TRBJ2-7, with TRBD1 matching 9 bases. V lost 5 bases to trimming and J lost 4 bases; unmatched junction nucleotides: 9. Germline V lookup: CDR1 SEHNR, CDR2 FQNEAQ (reference sequence). The CDR3 totals 15 residues. The CDR3 here is CASSETGGSEYEQYF. DNA of the CDR3: TGTGCCAGCAGCGAAACAGGGGGCTCCGAGTACGAGCAGTACTTC.

This clone has only one observation. V and J are TRBV4-3 and TRBJ2-1, with 8 positions matching TRBD1. The CDR3 runs to 16 residues. V dropped 4 bases and J dropped 5; count of bases not matched to a gene: 10. CDR1 and CDR2 from the germline V gene are LGHNA and YSLEER. CDR3 DNA sequence: TGCGCCAGCAGCCGCCACGCCCGGGACAGGAACAATGAGCAGTTCTTC. Amino acid sequence: CASSRHARDRNNEQFF.

This rearrangement joins TRBV14 to TRBJ2-7, with TRBD1 identical over 8 bases. Germline loops: CDR1 SGHDN, CDR2 FVKESK. This CDR3 spans 15 amino acids. After removal of 1 base from V and 6 bases from J, the junction contained 8 bases not matched to a gene. CDR3 in amino acids: CASSQVWTGSGEQYF. CDR3 DNA sequence: TGTGCCAGCAGCCAAGTCTGGACAGGGAGCGGCGAGCAGTACTTC.

The DNA for the CDR3 is TGCGCCAGCAGCCCCTCGATTGGGACAGGCCGAGGCCCCTATGGCTACACCTTC. It translates to CASSPSIGTGRGPYGYTF. This rearrangement joins TRBV5-1 to TRBJ1-2; 8 bases fit TRBD1. The CDR3 has 18 amino acids. Germline CDR1 SGHRS, CDR2 YFSETQ. V shed 4 bases and J 4 bases; nucleotides not matched to a gene: 18.

The rearrangement uses TRBV11-2 and TRBJ2-3; 10 bases agree with TRBD2. The CDR3 extends over 15 amino acids. Trimming cost V 2 bases and J 5 bases; bases outside gene matches: 4. Germline V gene lookup returns CDR1 SGHAT and CDR2 FQNNGV. Here the CDR3 DNA reads TGTGCCAGCAGCTTACTAGCGGGGGTTGAAGATACGCAGTATTTT. Translated: CASSLLAGVEDTQYF.

The chain links TRBV27 to TRBJ1-1; TRBD1 is a possible D gene (5 bases). The V end was cut by 3 bases, the J end by 0 bases, with 17 bases between. Per germline, CDR1 MNHEY and CDR2 SMNVEV (reference sequence). This CDR3 spans 17 amino acids. CDR3 nucleotides: TGTGCCAGCAGTTTCCACCGACAGAATCTTATGAACACTGAAGCTTTCTTT. Protein product: CASSFHRQNLMNTEAFF.

The chain recombines TRBV7-2 with TRBJ1-2; the D gene is possibly TRBD1 (6 bases). The CDR3 has 15 amino acids. CDR1 and CDR2 from the germline V gene are SGHTA and FQGNSA. V lost 6 bases and J lost 0, with 14 bases in between. CDR3 loop: CASSPGQRPNYGYTF. For the CDR3, the DNA is TGTGCCAGCAGTCCTGGACAGCGACCTAACTATGGCTACACCTTC.

The J gene is TRBJ2-7, the V gene TRBV18; 13 nucleotides align to TRBD2. The trim removed 5 bases at V and 2 bases at J, leaving 3 bases unmatched. This CDR3 spans 15 amino acids. CDR1 KGHSH and CDR2 LQKENI come from the germline V gene. In nucleotides, the CDR3 is TGTGCCAGCTCAGCGACTAGCGGGGGGACCTACGAGCAGTACTTC. This codes for CASSATSGGTYEQYF.

This chain uses TRBV5-6 with TRBJ1-2; unclear D gene. There are 15 residues in the CDR3. CDR1 and CDR2 (germline): SGHDT, YYEEEE. Deletions cut 0 bases from V and 3 bases from J, with 12 bases between. Here the CDR3 reads CASSLDGLGDYGYTF. The DNA for the CDR3 is TGTGCCAGCAGCTTGGACGGACTAGGCGACTATGGCTACACCTTC.

The CDR3 region has the DNA TGTGCCAGCAGCTCTCCAGGGGACACTGAAGCTTTCTTT. Encoded protein: CASSSPGDTEAFF. V and J are TRBV13 and TRBJ1-1; TRBD1 might be the D (6 bases). In germline, CDR1 is PRHDT, CDR2 FYEKMQ (reference sequence). V was shortened by 4 bases and J by 3 bases, with 9 bases between the two germline ends. This CDR3 has 13 amino acids. Based on the CDR3 plus reference TRBV13 and TRBJ1-1, the full variable domain is AAGVIQSPRHLIKEKRETATLKCYPIPRHDTVYWYQQGPGQDPQFLISFYEKMQSDKGSIPDRFSAQQFSDYHSELNMSSLELGDSALYFCASSSPGDTEAFFGQGTRLTVV.